This T cell receptor beta chain was sequenced during a study of blood T cell repertoires in COVID-19. This CDR3 comprises 13 residues. V lost 7 bases, J lost 6 bases, and 5 bases stayed unmatched. The germline gives CDR1 LNHDA, CDR2 SQIVND (reference sequence). Repertoires were generated with immunoSEQ multiplex PCR, while TCRdb's copy carries only in-frame clones and drops some. The sample carries approximately 450,000 clones, around 90% recorded once. This chain joins TRBV19 and TRBJ1-1, with TRBD1 matching over 10 bases. The clonotype was recovered from a woman under 30 with acute COVID-19. Sample: PBMCs or T cells enriched from blood (not recorded which). CDR3 nucleotides: TGTGCCAGTACGGGACAGGGGCGCGCTGAAGCTTTCTTT. Amino acid sequence: CASTGQGRAEAFF.